This T cell receptor beta chain comes out of a study of circulating CD8 cells and anti-PD-1 response in melanoma. On the study more broadly: Nivolumab was given intravenously at 3 mg/kg every 2 weeks. About 45% of the 13 patients had prior targeted therapy or immunotherapy; seven did not.

Turning to this clonotype: The antigen is undetermined. As the CDR3 is not closed by the conserved phenylalanine or tryptophan, this likely results from a read error.

From live CD3+CD8+TCRalphabeta+ cells, four PD-1 and/or TIGIT subsets were sorted. Study-level findings and limits: The cohort mixed treatment-naive and previously treated patients. PD-1 and DPOS subsets showed similar, higher clonality than DNEG.

Using roughly 16 ng of total RNA, TCR libraries were made with the QIAseq Immune Repertoire TCR panel. TCRdb redid the calling of the reads with MiXCR, one entry per CDR3 protein. Here the sample spans 400 to 500 distinct CDR3 sequences, about 12% being singletons. From germline, CDR1 is MNHEY and CDR2 SMNVEV (reference sequence). This CDR3 spans 19 amino acids. V was clipped by 5 bases and J by 4 bases, with 30 bases between them. The sequence was collected from a human donor with melanoma. The source was CD8+ T cells from PBMCs, collected at baseline or after one month of anti-PD-1 therapy (not recorded which). The chain employs TRBV27 and TRBJ2-7; possibly TRBD2 for D (7 bases). The CDR3 DNA is TGTGCCAGCAGTCCCCGATGGGAAATGCCGGGACGGGGGGCTTACGAGCAGTACCTC. This codes for CASSPRWEMPGRGAYEQYL.